Listed below are T cell receptor beta chains from one sample, sequenced in a study of OX40 agonist ivuxolimab in advanced cancers. Only in-frame clones appear in the TCRdb table, and some are missing; sequencing was by immunoSEQ multiplex PCR. Found here are some 10,000 clones, about four fifths of them singletons; the top ten hold approximately 36%. Material: CD4+ or CD8+ T cells sorted from blood, obtained in a trial of the OX40 agonist ivuxolimab. These receptors all stem from an adult with an advanced solid tumor such as melanoma, head and neck, liver or kidney cancer. The CDR3 runs from the conserved cysteine through the conserved F or W. Each record gives: clone size, J gene, D gene, V gene, CDR3 DNA, CDR3 protein. D genes are given only for firm matches. The size entry is marked missing in some rows and otherwise reads once, few, many or a size class.

>.|TRBJ2-5|.|TRBV6-6
TGTGCCAGCAGCCTGGGAGAGACCCAGTACTTC
CASSLGETQYF
>.|TRBJ2-7|.|TRBV7-9
TGTGCCAGCAGCCGTACCCCGGCCAGGGCCTATGACGAGCAGTACTTC
CASSRTPARAYDEQYF
>.|TRBJ1-2|.|TRBV30
TGTGCCTGGAGTGCTACAGGATTTGATGGCTACACCTTC
CAWSATGFDGYTF
>.|TRBJ2-7|TRBD1|TRBV28
TGTGCCAGCAATTTGGAGCTCACCGGGACAGGGATTGATGAGCAGTACTTC
CASNLELTGTGIDEQYF
>.|TRBJ2-7|.|TRBV28
TGTGCCAGCAGTTTGCAAAGTGGGACGGACACCTACGAGCAGTACTTC
CASSLQSGTDTYEQYF
>.|TRBJ1-1|.|TRBV11-2
TGTGCCAGCAGCTTAGTCAGAGGAAACACTGAAGCTTTCTTT
CASSLVRGNTEAFF
>.|TRBJ2-1|TRBD2|TRBV11-2
TGTGCCAGCAGCTTATTCGTCTCCCCGGGAGGTGAGCAGTTCTTC
CASSLFVSPGGEQFF
>.|TRBJ2-7|.|TRBV7-3
TGTGCCAGCTACCCCTCCGATATTGAGGGGGTATCGGACGGCCGATACGAGCAGTACTTC
CASYPSDIEGVSDGRYEQYF
>once|TRBJ2-7|TRBD1|TRBV14
TGTGCCAGCAGCCAAGAGTTTTTGGACAGGAATGAGTACGAGCAGTACTTC
CASSQEFLDRNEYEQYF
>.|TRBJ1-5|.|TRBV28
TGTGCCAGCAGTTTATCAGCCTGGGGTAGCAATCAGCCCCAGCATTTT
CASSLSAWGSNQPQHF
>.|TRBJ2-3|TRBD1|TRBV19
TGTGCCAGTAGTACTCTGGACAGGGCAGGGGATACGCAGTATTTT
CASSTLDRAGDTQYF
>.|TRBJ2-7|.|TRBV7-9
TGTGCCAGCAGCCAGAGCTCCTACGAGCAGTACTTC
CASSQSSYEQYF
>medium-sized|TRBJ2-2|TRBD2|TRBV6-4
TGTGCCAGCAGTGGGACTAGCACCGGGGAGCTGTTTTTT
CASSGTSTGELFF
>.|TRBJ2-3|.|TRBV9
TGTGCCAGCAGCCCCGGCGGTACAGATACGCAGTATTTT
CASSPGGTDTQYF
>.|TRBJ2-7|.|TRBV6-1
TGTGCCAGCAGTGCCATCTACGAGCAGTACTTC
CASSAIYEQYF
>.|TRBJ2-1|.|TRBV4-3
TGCGCCAGCAGCCAGGGACGGCTCTTCTACAATGAGCAGTTCTTC
CASSQGRLFYNEQFF
>.|TRBJ2-1|.|TRBV12-2
TGTGCAAGTCGCCCCGGACTAGCCCTAGGGTTCTTC
CASRPGLALGFF
>.|TRBJ2-3|TRBD1|TRBV4-1
TGCGCCAGCAGCCAAGAAGTAACCCGGGACAGCAGCACAGATACGCAGTATTTT
CASSQEVTRDSSTDTQYF
>.|TRBJ1-2|.|TRBV11-2
TGTGCCAGCAGCCTGGGGCAGGGTGCCCATGGCTACACCTTC
CASSLGQGAHGYTF
>.|TRBJ2-7|.|TRBV14
TGTGCCAGCAGCCAAGAAATTTATCCCTACGAGCAGTACTTC
CASSQEIYPYEQYF
>.|TRBJ2-7|TRBD2|TRBV6-6
TGTGCCAGCAGTCAGCCACTTAGCGGGTACTCCTACGAGCAGTACTTC
CASSQPLSGYSYEQYF
>.|TRBJ1-5|.|TRBV6-5
TGTGCCAGCAGTTCCAGGGTTGACAATCAGCCCCAGCATTTT
CASSSRVDNQPQHF
>.|TRBJ1-1|.|TRBV18
TGTGCCAGCTCACGGTCTTCCCGAGGAGTCTTTGAAGCTTTCTTT
CASSRSSRGVFEAFF
>.|TRBJ2-1|TRBD1|TRBV9
TGTGCCAGCAGCGTAGTAGGACAGGGAAATGAGCAGTTCTTC
CASSVVGQGNEQFF
>.|TRBJ2-7|.|TRBV20-1
TGCAGTGCTAGTCGGGGCTACGAGCAGTACTTC
CSASRGYEQYF
>.|TRBJ1-2|TRBD1|TRBV7-3
TGTGCCAGCAGCTTCGGGACAGGGTATGGCTACACCTTC
CASSFGTGYGYTF
>medium-sized|TRBJ2-1|.|TRBV9
TGTGCCAGCAGCGTAATTGGACCGGCTAGCAATGAGCAGTTCTTC
CASSVIGPASNEQFF
>.|TRBJ2-3|TRBD1|TRBV11-1
TGTGCCAGCACTCCCGGGACAGGGGGTGTTACTAGCACAGATACGCAGTATTTT
CASTPGTGGVTSTDTQYF
>.|TRBJ2-1|.|TRBV18
TGTGCCAGCTCACCACCATCCGGAAATGAGCAGTTCTTC
CASSPPSGNEQFF
>.|TRBJ2-5|TRBD1|TRBV7-9
TGTGCCAGCACCCTAGACAGGGGAGAGACCCAGTACTTC
CASTLDRGETQYF
>.|TRBJ1-1|.|TRBV27
TGTGCCAGCAGTACCTTGCTGGACACTGAAGCTTTCTTT
CASSTLLDTEAFF
>.|TRBJ2-7|.|TRBV27
TGTGCCAGCAGTTTAAGACAGGCCTCCTACGAGCAGTACTTC
CASSLRQASYEQYF
>.|TRBJ2-7|TRBD1|TRBV6-1
TGTGCCAGCAGCGGGACAGGCCTCTACGAGCAGTACTTC
CASSGTGLYEQYF
>once|TRBJ2-7|.|TRBV28
TGTGCCAGCAGTTTATCTAGAGGAGCGGTGCAGTACTTC
CASSLSRGAVQYF
>.|TRBJ2-3|.|TRBV4-1
TGCGCCAGCAGCCAAGGCCCCGGGGAAGCAGATACGCAGTATTTT
CASSQGPGEADTQYF
>.|TRBJ2-4|TRBD2|TRBV7-9
TGTGCCAGCAGCTTTTCTAAGGGACTAGAGGAAAACATTCAGTACTTC
CASSFSKGLEENIQYF
>.|TRBJ2-7|TRBD2|TRBV9
TGTGCCAGCAGCCAAGGGGGACTAGAGTGGGACGAGCAGTACTTC
CASSQGGLEWDEQYF
>large|TRBJ1-1|TRBD1|TRBV9
TGTGCCAGCAGCGTAGGGACAGGGTTGAACACTGAAGCTTTCTTT
CASSVGTGLNTEAFF
>.|TRBJ2-7|TRBD1|TRBV11-1
TGTGCCAGCACGCGCAGCTTGGGACAGAGCTCCTACGAGCAGTACTTC
CASTRSLGQSSYEQYF
>.|TRBJ1-6|.|TRBV2
TGTGCCAGCAGCACCTGGCGGGCAGGGGATTCACCCCTCCACTTT
CASSTWRAGDSPLHF
>.|TRBJ2-7|.|TRBV27
TGTGCCAGCAGTCACCGGGACTGGGGCTACGAGCAGTACTTC
CASSHRDWGYEQYF
>.|TRBJ1-1|.|TRBV28
TGTGCCAGCAGTCAGAACACTGAAGCTTTCTTT
CASSQNTEAFF
>few|TRBJ1-1|.|TRBV13
TGTGCCAGCAGCCTGAGAACTGAAGCTTTCTTT
CASSLRTEAFF
>few|TRBJ2-3|TRBD2|TRBV27
TGTGCCAGCACCTCCACCCCCGGTAGCGGGACAGATACGCAGTATTTT
CASTSTPGSGTDTQYF
>.|TRBJ2-5|TRBD1|TRBV13
TGTGCCAGCAGCAGCCGGGACAGGGGGCAGGAGACCCAGTACTTC
CASSSRDRGQETQYF
>few|TRBJ1-2|.|TRBV7-6
TGTGCCAGCACAGCAGGGGACTATGGCTACACCTTC
CASTAGDYGYTF
>.|TRBJ2-1|.|TRBV5-1
TGCGCCAGCAGCCCCCCCCCTGGGGAAAGTGAGCAGTTCTTC
CASSPPPGESEQFF
>few|TRBJ2-2|.|TRBV6-4
TGTGCCAGCAGTGCAGGGGACACCGGGGAGCTGTTTTTT
CASSAGDTGELFF
>.|TRBJ2-1|TRBD1|TRBV7-9
TGTGCCAGCAGCCCGGGACAGAGTTACTACAATGAGCAGTTCTTC
CASSPGQSYYNEQFF
>.|TRBJ2-1|TRBD2|TRBV4-3
TGCGCCAGCAGTCCTACCCTCCGACTAGCGGGTTCTTACAATGAGCAGTTCTTC
CASSPTLRLAGSYNEQFF
>.|TRBJ1-1|TRBD1|TRBV4-3
TGCGCCAGCAGCCAGGAATCTACAGGGGGCACTGAAGCTTTCTTT
CASSQESTGGTEAFF
>.|TRBJ2-5|.|TRBV28
TGTGCCAGCAGCCCTTCGGCAGGGCCCGTCCAAGAGACCCAGTACTTC
CASSPSAGPVQETQYF
>.|TRBJ1-2|TRBD1|TRBV6-5
TGTGCCAGCAGCGGGGACCGGGACAGACTCTATGGCTACACCTTC
CASSGDRDRLYGYTF
>.|TRBJ2-3|TRBD2|TRBV7-8
TGTGCCAGCAGCTTAGTGGGGGGGGGTGCTGGAGATACGCAGTATTTT
CASSLVGGGAGDTQYF
>.|TRBJ2-3|.|TRBV5-6
TGTGCCAGCAGCTTGGACAGCTACACAGATACGCAGTATTTT
CASSLDSYTDTQYF
>.|TRBJ1-5|TRBD1|TRBV2
TGTGCCAGCAACCCCGGACAGGGCGGGAATCAGCCCCAGCATTTT
CASNPGQGGNQPQHF